The 12 T cell receptor beta chains in this list originate from one sample, sequenced in a study of radiation and T cells in renal cell carcinoma. TCRdb's table, derived via immunoSEQ multiplex PCR, lists solely in-frame clones and lacks some. The sample records roughly 53,000 clones, roughly 80% being singletons. The time point was: baseline pretreatment blood. Regarding treatment: 15 Gy SBRT to primary tumor, nephrectomy 4 weeks later. Here the sequenced sample was blood, taken from a patient whose treatment included radiotherapy and nephrectomy. Receptor source: a woman in her 70s with renal cell carcinoma.

The chain uses TRBV15 and TRBJ2-2; 8 bases are shared with TRBD2. The CDR3 runs to 15 residues. Germline CDR1 LNHNV, CDR2 YYDKDF (reference sequence). Unmatched junction bases numbered 5, after V lost 1 base and J lost 7 bases. The CDR3 loop is CATSRASGGYGELFF. The CDR3 nucleotides read TGTGCCACCAGCAGAGCCAGCGGGGGTTACGGGGAGCTGTTTTTT.

The J gene is TRBJ1-2, the V gene TRBV11-2, with a possible D match to TRBD1 (5 bases). CDR3 size: 13 residues. The V gene's germline CDR1 is SGHAT and CDR2 FQNNGV. V was trimmed by 1 base and J by 7 bases, leaving 10 bases between them. DNA for the CDR3: TGTGCCAGCAGCTTAGGAGGGGTGGGTGGCTACACCTTC. Its protein is CASSLGGVGGYTF.

This CDR3 is CASREGTSGLTDTQYF. The CDR3 DNA reads as TGTGCCAGCAGAGAAGGGACTAGCGGACTCACAGATACGCAGTATTTT. The rearrangement uses TRBV7-2 and TRBJ2-3, with 11 bases identical to TRBD2. The CDR3 is 16 residues long. Trimming took 6 bases from V and 2 from J; bases not matched to a gene: 7. CDR1 SGHTA and CDR2 FQGNSA come from the germline V gene.

The V gene is TRBV19, the J gene TRBJ1-2; no definite D call. CDR3 length: 12 residues. V was clipped by 3 bases and J by 7 bases, with 9 bases between them. In germline, CDR1 is LNHDA, CDR2 SQIVND (reference sequence). The CDR3 bases are TGTGCCAGTAGTATGGAGGAAGGTGGCTACACCTTC. Residues: CASSMEEGGYTF.

The rearrangement uses TRBV6-6 and TRBJ2-7; D not resolved. Looked up from germline, CDR1 is MNHNY and CDR2 is SVGAGI (reference sequence). There are 15 residues in the CDR3. With 0 bases removed from V and 5 bases from J, the gap between germline ends came to 14 bases. The DNA for the CDR3 is TGTGCCAGCAGTTACTCGCAGGCCCTCACGGACGAGCAGTACTTC. Translating gives CASSYSQALTDEQYF.

J is TRBJ2-1 and V is TRBV9; 8 bases map to TRBD1. The CDR3 spans 16 residues. V lost 4 bases, J lost 5 bases, and 11 bases stayed unmatched. CDR1 and CDR2 from the germline V gene are SGDLS and YYNGEE. CDR3 sequence reads: CASSPYSGTGNNEQFF. The CDR3 DNA reads as TGTGCCAGCAGCCCCTACTCTGGGACAGGTAACAATGAGCAGTTCTTC.

This chain links TRBV19 with TRBJ2-7; 10 positions match TRBD2. There are 16 residues in the CDR3. Per germline, CDR1 LNHDA and CDR2 SQIVND (reference sequence). V trimming: 4 bases; J trimming: 3 bases; junction bases outside the gene matches: 9. This chain's CDR3 is CASSRWASGSNYEQYF. Written as DNA, the CDR3 is TGTGCCAGTAGTAGGTGGGCTAGCGGGAGTAACTACGAGCAGTACTTC. Combining the CDR3 with reference TRBV19 and TRBJ2-7 gives the whole variable domain DGGITQSPKYLFRKEGQNVTLSCEQNLNHDAMYWYRQDPGQGLRLIYYSQIVNDFQKGDIAEGYSVSREKKESFPLTVTSAQKNPTAFYLCASSRWASGSNYEQYFGPGTRLTVT.

The chain couples TRBV6-4 to TRBJ1-2; the match to TRBD1 covers 7 bases. The trim removed 7 bases at V and 6 bases at J, leaving 8 bases unmatched. CDR3 size: 13 residues. CDR1 is MRHNA and CDR2 is SNTAGT in the germline V gene. CDR3 DNA: TGTGCCAGCATCCTGGACAGGCTGAATGGCTACACCTTC. Its protein product is CASILDRLNGYTF.

The chain links TRBV6-1 to TRBJ1-6; D possibly corresponds to TRBD1 (6 bases). CDR1 is MNHNS, CDR2 SASEGT, per germline. The V and J ends lost 2 bases and 10 bases respectively, with 12 bases between them. This CDR3 is 14 amino acids long. Written as DNA, the CDR3 is TGTGCCAGCAGTGAAACACAGGGCTACTCACCCCTCCACTTT. It specifies CASSETQGYSPLHF.

The V and J genes are TRBV6-5 and TRBJ2-2, with D possibly being TRBD2 (5 bases). The CDR3 consists of 13 residues. The V gene lost 4 bases and the J gene lost 5 bases, with 8 bases spanning the gap. Germline-derived CDR1 and CDR2 are MNHEY and SVGAGI. CDR3 amino acids: CASSWRVTGELFF. The CDR3 coding sequence is TGTGCCAGCAGTTGGCGGGTGACCGGGGAGCTGTTTTTT.

J is TRBJ1-4 and V is TRBV5-1, with D possibly being TRBD1 (6 bases). This CDR3 region has 17 residues. In germline, CDR1 is SGHRS, CDR2 YFSETQ. V dropped 3 bases and J dropped 0 bases, with 15 bases sitting between them. Here the CDR3 reads CASSSGAGSATNEKLFF. The CDR3 nucleotides read TGCGCCAGCAGCTCAGGGGCCGGGAGTGCAACTAATGAAAAACTGTTTTTT. Full variable domain (outside the CDR3, taken from reference TRBV5-1 and TRBJ1-4): KAGVTQTPRYLIKTRGQQVTLSCSPISGHRSVSWYQQTPGQGLQFLFEYFSETQRNKGNFPGRFSGRQFSNSRSEMNVSTLELGDSALYLCASSSGAGSATNEKLFFGSGTQLSVL.

The rearrangement joins TRBV5-4 to TRBJ2-3, with no clear D. This CDR3 region has 12 residues. Germline V CDR1 and CDR2: SGHNT, YYREEE (reference sequence). The V end was cut by 3 bases, the J end by 5 bases, with 7 bases between. The CDR3 sequence: CASSSMGDTQYF. The CDR3 DNA follows: TGTGCCAGCAGCTCGATGGGAGATACGCAGTATTTT.